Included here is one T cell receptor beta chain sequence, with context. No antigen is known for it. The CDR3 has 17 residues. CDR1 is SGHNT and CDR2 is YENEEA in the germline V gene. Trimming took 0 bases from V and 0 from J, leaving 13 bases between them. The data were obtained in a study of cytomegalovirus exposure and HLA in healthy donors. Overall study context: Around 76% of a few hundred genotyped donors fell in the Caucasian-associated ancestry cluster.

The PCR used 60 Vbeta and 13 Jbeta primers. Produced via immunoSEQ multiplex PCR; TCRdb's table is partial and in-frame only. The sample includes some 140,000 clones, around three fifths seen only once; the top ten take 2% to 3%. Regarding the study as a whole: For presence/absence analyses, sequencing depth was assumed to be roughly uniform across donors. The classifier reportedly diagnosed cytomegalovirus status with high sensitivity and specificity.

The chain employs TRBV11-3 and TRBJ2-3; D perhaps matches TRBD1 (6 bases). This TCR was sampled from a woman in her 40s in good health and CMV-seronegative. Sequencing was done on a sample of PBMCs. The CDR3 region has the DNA TGTGCCAGCAGCTTAGATTGGAACAGGGAGAGCACAGATACGCAGTATTTT. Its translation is CASSLDWNRESTDTQYF.